Reported below is one T cell receptor beta chain. The study drew participants aged about 18 to 89 years from 20 to 30 US areas. Profiled with immunoSEQ multiplex PCR; TCRdb holds only in-frame clones, not every one. The sample has about 270,000 clones, around 93% seen once. V lost 5 bases and J lost 2; bases outside the gene matches: 9. From germline, CDR1 is SNHLY and CDR2 FYNNEI. The CDR3 has 16 amino acids. This sample was taken from a study of blood T cell repertoires in COVID-19. Study information: The analysed material was cDNA or gDNA that came from T cells, B-cell-depleted T cells, or PBMCs.

Material: PBMCs or T cells enriched from blood (not recorded which). This receptor was obtained from a man aged 35 to 55 who had been exposed to COVID-19. This rearrangement joins TRBV2 to TRBJ2-7; 10 bases align to TRBD2. DNA for the CDR3: TGTGCCAGCAGTTCACTAGCGGGATCAACACCCTACGAGCAGTACTTC. This sequence encodes CASSSLAGSTPYEQYF.